This T cell receptor (beta chain) originates from a study of T cell changes during pregnancy in multiple sclerosis. The CDR3 runs to 16 residues. CDR1 and CDR2 from the germline V gene are LNHDA and SQIVND (reference sequence). Unmatched junction bases numbered 8, after V lost 4 bases and J lost 3 bases. TCRdb's table, derived via immunoSEQ multiplex PCR, lists solely in-frame clones and lacks some. The sample lists some 41,000 clones, 90% occurring once. This TCR derives from a female donor with multiple sclerosis, enrolled in a pregnancy study. V is TRBV19 and J is TRBJ1-4; 7 positions agree with TRBD1. The sequencing here drew on CD8+ T cells from peripheral blood mononuclear cells, taken in the first trimester of pregnancy. The CDR3 bases are TGTGCCAGTAGTACCTGGACAGGTTTCGCTAATGAAAAACTGTTTTTT. Protein product: CASSTWTGFANEKLFF.